Given below is one T cell receptor (beta chain) in context. Its antigen is currently unknown. CDR3 size: 13 residues. CDR1 and CDR2 from the germline V gene are SNHLY and FYNNEI. V lost 8 bases to trimming and J lost 4 bases, with 12 bases between them. The data stem from a study of OX40 agonist ivuxolimab in advanced cancers. This table comes from immunoSEQ multiplex PCR, and its TCRdb copy is limited to in-frame clones, with some not included. The sample carries 20,000 to 25,000 clones, roughly 88% recorded once. Study results and limitations: Undetermined was the antigen specificity of the expanded peripheral T cells.

This chain connects TRBV2 to TRBJ1-5; tentatively, D is TRBD1 (5 bases). The sequences come from CD4+ or CD8+ T cells sorted from blood, collected in a trial of the OX40 agonist ivuxolimab. The TCR was taken from an adult with an advanced solid tumor such as melanoma, head and neck, liver or kidney cancer. The DNA for the CDR3 is TGTGCCAGCGAGGCAGGGAAGAATCAGCCCCAGCATTTT. Protein: CASEAGKNQPQHF.